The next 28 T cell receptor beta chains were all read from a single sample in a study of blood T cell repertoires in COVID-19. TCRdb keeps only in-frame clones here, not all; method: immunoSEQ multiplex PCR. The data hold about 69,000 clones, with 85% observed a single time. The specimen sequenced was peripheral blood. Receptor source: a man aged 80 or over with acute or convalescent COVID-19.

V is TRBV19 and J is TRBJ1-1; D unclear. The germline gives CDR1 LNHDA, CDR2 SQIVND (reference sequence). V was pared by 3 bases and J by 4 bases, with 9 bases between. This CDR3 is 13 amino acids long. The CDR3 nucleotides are TGTGCCAGTAGTATGATGGGGAGCACTGAAGCTTTCTTT. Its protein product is CASSMMGSTEAFF.

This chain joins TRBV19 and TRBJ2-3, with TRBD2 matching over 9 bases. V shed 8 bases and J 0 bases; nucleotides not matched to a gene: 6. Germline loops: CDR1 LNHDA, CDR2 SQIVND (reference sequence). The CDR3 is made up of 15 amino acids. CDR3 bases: TGTGCCAGTGGACTTACTAGCGGGAGCACAGATACGCAGTATTTT. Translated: CASGLTSGSTDTQYF.

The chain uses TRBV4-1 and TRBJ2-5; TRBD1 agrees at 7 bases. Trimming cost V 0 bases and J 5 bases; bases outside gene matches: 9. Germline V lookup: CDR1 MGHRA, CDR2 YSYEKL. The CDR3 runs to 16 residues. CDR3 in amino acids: CASSQDIGGFGETQYF. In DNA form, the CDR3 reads TGCGCCAGCAGCCAAGATATAGGGGGCTTTGGGGAGACCCAGTACTTC.

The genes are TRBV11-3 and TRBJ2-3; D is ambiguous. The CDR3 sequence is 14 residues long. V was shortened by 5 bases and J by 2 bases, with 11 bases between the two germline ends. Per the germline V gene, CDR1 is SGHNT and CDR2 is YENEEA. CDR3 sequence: CASSARSYTDTQYF. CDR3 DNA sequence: TGTGCCAGCAGCGCGCGGTCGTACACAGATACGCAGTATTTT. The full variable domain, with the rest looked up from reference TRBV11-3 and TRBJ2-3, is EAGVVQSPRYKIIEKKQPVAFWCNPISGHNTLYWYLQNLGQGPELLIRYENEEAVDDSQLPKDRFSAERLKGVDSTLKIQPAELGDSAVYLCASSARSYTDTQYFGPGTRLTVL.

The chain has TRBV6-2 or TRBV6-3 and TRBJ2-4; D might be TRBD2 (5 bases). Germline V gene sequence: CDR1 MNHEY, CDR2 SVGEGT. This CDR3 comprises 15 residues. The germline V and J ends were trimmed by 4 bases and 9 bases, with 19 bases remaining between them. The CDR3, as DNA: TGTGCCAGCAGTTCCCCGGCAGCCCGGGGTATCATTCAGTACTTC. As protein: CASSSPAARGIIQYF.

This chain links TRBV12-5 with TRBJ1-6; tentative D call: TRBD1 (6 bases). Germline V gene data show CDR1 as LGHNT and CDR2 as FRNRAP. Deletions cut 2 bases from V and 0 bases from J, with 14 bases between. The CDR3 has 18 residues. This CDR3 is CASGLTSTGSSYNSPLHF. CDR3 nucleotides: TGTGCTAGTGGTTTGACCAGCACAGGGAGCTCCTATAATTCACCCCTCCACTTT.

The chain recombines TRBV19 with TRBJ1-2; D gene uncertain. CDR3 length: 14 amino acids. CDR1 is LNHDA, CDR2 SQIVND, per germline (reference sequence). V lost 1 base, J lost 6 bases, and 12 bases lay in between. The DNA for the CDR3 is TGTGCCAGTAGTATAGGTATTCGACATAATGGCTACACCTTC. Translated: CASSIGIRHNGYTF.

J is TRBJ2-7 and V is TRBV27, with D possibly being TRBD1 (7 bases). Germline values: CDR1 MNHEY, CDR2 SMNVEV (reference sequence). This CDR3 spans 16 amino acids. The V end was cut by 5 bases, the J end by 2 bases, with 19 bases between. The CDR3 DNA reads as TGTGCCAGCAGTCCTGACTGGACAGGACTACCCTACGAGCAGTACTTC. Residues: CASSPDWTGLPYEQYF.

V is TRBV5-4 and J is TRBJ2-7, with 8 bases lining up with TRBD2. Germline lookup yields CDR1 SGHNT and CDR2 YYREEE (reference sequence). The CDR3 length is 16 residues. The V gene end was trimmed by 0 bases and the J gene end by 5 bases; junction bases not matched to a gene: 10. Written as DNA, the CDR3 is TGTGCCAGCAGCTTGGGGGTCGTGCGGGAGGTGGACGAGCAGTACTTC. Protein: CASSLGVVREVDEQYF.

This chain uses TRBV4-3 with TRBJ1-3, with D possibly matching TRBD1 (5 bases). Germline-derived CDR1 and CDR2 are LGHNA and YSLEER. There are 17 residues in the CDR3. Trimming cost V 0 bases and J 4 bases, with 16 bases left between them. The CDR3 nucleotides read TGCGCCAGCAGCCAAGACCGAACCAGGGATGTGGGAAACACCATATATTTT. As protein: CASSQDRTRDVGNTIYF.

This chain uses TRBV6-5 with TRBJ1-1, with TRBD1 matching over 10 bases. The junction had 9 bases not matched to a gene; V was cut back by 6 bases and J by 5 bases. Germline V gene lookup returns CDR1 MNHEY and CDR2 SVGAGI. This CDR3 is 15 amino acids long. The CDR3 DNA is TGTGCCAGCAGCCGCAAAGGGACAGGGGTGACTGAAGCTTTCTTT. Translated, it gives CASSRKGTGVTEAFF.

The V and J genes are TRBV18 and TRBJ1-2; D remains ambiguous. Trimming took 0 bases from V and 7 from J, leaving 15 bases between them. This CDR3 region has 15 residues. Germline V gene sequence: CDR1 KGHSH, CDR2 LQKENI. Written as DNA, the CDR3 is TGTGCCAGCTCACCACCTAGGCCGGGAATGGGTGGCTACACCTTC. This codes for CASSPPRPGMGGYTF.

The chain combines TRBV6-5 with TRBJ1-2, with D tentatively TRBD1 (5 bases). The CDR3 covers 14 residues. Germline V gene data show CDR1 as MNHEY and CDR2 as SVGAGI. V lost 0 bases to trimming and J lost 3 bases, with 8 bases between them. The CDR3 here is CASSYSWGDYGYTF. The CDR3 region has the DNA TGTGCCAGCAGTTACTCCTGGGGGGACTATGGCTACACCTTC.

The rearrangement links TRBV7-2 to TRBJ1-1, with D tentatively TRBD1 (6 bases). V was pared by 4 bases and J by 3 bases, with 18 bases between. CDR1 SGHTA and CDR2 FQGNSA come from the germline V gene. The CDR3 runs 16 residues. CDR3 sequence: CASSYRPMGADTEAFF. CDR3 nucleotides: TGTGCCAGCAGCTACAGGCCGATGGGGGCAGACACTGAAGCTTTCTTT.

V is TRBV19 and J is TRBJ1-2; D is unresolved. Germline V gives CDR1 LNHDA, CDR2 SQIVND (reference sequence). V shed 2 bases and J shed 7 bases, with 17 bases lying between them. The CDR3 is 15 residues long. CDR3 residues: CASSIPGTESVGYTF. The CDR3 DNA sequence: TGTGCCAGTAGTATACCGGGAACGGAGTCGGTTGGCTACACCTTC.

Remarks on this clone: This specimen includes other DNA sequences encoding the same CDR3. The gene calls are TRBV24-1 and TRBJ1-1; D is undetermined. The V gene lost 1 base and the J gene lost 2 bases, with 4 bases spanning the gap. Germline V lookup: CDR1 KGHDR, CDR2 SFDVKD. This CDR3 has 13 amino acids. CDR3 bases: TGTGCCACCAGTGATTTACTCAACACTGAAGCTTTCTTT. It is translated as CATSDLLNTEAFF.

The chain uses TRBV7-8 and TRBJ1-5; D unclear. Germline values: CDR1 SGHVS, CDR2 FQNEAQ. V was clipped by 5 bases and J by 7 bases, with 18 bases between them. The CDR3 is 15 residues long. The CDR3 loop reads CASSPRAGYRQPQHF. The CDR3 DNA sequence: TGTGCCAGCAGCCCGAGGGCGGGGTATCGGCAGCCCCAGCATTTT.

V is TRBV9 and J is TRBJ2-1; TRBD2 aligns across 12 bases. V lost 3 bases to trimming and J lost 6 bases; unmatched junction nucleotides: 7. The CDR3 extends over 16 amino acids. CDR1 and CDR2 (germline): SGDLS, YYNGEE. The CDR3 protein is CASSARLAGVPNEQFF. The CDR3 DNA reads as TGTGCCAGCAGCGCTCGACTAGCGGGAGTCCCCAATGAGCAGTTCTTC.

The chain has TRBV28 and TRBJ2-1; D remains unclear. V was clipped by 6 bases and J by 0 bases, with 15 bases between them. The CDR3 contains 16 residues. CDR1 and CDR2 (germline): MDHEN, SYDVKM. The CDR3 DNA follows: TGTGCCAGCAGCCGGGTTACGCTGAGCTCCTACAATGAGCAGTTCTTC. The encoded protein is CASSRVTLSSYNEQFF.

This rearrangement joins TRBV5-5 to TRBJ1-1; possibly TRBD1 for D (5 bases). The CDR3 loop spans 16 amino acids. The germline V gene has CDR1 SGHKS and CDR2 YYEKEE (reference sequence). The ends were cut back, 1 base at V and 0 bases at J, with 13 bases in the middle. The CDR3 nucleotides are TGTGCCAGCAGCTTGCATACAGGTATCATGAACACTGAAGCTTTCTTT. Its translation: CASSLHTGIMNTEAFF.

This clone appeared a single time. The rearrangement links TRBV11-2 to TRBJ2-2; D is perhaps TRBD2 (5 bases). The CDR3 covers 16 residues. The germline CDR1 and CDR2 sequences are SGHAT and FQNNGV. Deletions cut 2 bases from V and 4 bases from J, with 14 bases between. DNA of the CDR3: TGTGCCAGCAGCTTAACGGGCACCGGGGTCACCGGGGAGCTGTTTTTT. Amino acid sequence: CASSLTGTGVTGELFF.

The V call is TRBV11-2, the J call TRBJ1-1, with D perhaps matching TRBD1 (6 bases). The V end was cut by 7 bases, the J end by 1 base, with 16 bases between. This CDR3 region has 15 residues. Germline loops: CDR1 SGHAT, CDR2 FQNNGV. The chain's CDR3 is CASTLTLTGNTEAFF. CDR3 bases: TGTGCCAGCACCCTTACGTTGACAGGGAACACTGAAGCTTTCTTT.

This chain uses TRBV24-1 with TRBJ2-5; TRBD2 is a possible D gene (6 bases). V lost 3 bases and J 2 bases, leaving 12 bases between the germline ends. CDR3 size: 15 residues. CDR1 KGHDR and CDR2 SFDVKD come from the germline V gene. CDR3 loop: CATSDRRVGQETQYF. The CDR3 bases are TGTGCCACCAGTGATCGGAGGGTAGGTCAAGAGACCCAGTACTTC.

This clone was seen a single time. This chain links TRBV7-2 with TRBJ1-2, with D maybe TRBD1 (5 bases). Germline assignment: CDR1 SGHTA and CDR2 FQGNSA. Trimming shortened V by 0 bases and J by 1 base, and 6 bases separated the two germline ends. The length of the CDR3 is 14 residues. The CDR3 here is CASSLAGVNYGYTF. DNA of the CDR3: TGTGCCAGCAGCTTAGCAGGGGTTAACTATGGCTACACCTTC.

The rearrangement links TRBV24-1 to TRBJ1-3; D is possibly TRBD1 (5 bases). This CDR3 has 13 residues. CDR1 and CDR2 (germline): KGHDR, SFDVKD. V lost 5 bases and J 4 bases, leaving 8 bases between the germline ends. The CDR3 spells CATSARTGNTIYF. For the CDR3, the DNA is TGTGCCACCAGTGCTCGGACAGGAAACACCATATATTTT.

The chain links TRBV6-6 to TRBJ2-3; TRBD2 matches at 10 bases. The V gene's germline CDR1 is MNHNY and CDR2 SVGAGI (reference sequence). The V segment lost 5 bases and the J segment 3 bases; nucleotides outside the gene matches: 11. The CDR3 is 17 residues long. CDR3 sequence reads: CASSPARTSGGTDTQYF. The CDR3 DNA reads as TGTGCCAGCAGTCCAGCGCGGACTAGCGGTGGGACAGATACGCAGTATTTT.

The CDR3 coding sequence is TGTGCCAGCAGCCTCATCCTCGGGGACAGTAGTTATGGCTACACCTTC. Translated, it gives CASSLILGDSSYGYTF. This chain uses TRBV9 with TRBJ1-2; 7 bases match TRBD1. V shed 4 bases, J shed 5 bases, and the junction held 14 bases outside the gene matches. From germline, CDR1 is SGDLS and CDR2 YYNGEE. The CDR3 spans 16 residues.

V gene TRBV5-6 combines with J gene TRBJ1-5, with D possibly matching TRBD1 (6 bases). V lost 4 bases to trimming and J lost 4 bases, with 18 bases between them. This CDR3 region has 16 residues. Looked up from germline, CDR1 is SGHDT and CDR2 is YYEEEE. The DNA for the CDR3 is TGTGCCAGCAGCCCCTCCCACAGGGTTGTAAATCAGCCCCAGCATTTT. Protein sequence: CASSPSHRVVNQPQHF.